These 3 T cell receptor beta chains originate from one sample sequenced in a study of blood T cell repertoires in COVID-19. Profiled with immunoSEQ multiplex PCR; TCRdb holds only in-frame clones, not every one. This sample has over 200,000 clones, with around 81% found just once. The source material was PBMCs or T cells enriched from blood (not recorded which). The source of these receptors is a woman between 45 and 60 years old with acute COVID-19.

This chain joins TRBV27 and TRBJ2-7; the match to TRBD1 covers 8 bases. The trim removed 8 bases at V and 5 bases at J, leaving 5 bases unmatched. The CDR3 is 12 amino acids. Germline V gives CDR1 MNHEY, CDR2 SMNVEV (reference sequence). The CDR3 DNA is TGTGCCAGCTCCGACAGGGGAGACGAGCAGTACTTC. The encoded protein is CASSDRGDEQYF.

The rearrangement joins TRBV29-1 to TRBJ1-5; TRBD1 matches at 8 bases. In germline, CDR1 is SQVTM, CDR2 ANQGSEA. V lost 5 bases to trimming and J lost 4 bases; unmatched junction nucleotides: 7. This CDR3 contains 14 residues. In DNA, the CDR3 is TGCAGCGTTTCCCAGGGGGCTCCGAATCAGCCCCAGCATTTT. Protein sequence: CSVSQGAPNQPQHF.

This chain joins TRBV9 and TRBJ2-6, with a weak D call TRBD2 (5 bases). Trimming shortened V by 2 bases and J by 2 bases, and 8 bases separated the two germline ends. This CDR3 comprises 15 residues. CDR1 and CDR2 (germline): SGDLS, YYNGEE. CDR3 sequence reads: CASSVGMAGANVLTF. The CDR3 nucleotides read TGTGCCAGCAGCGTCGGGATGGCTGGGGCCAACGTCCTGACTTTC.